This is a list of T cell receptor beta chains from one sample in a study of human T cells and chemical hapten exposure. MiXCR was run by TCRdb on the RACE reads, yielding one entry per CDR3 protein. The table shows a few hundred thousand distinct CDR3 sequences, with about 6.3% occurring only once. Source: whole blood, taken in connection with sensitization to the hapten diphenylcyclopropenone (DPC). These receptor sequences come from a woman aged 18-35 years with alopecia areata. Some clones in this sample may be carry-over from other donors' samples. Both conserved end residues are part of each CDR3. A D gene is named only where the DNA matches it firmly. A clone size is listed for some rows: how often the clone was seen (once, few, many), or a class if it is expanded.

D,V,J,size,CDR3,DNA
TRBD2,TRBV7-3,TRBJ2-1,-,CASSETGTSGGLYNEQFF,TGTGCCAGCAGCGAGACCGGGACTAGCGGGGGGCTCTACAATGAGCAGTTCTTC
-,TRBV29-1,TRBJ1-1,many,CSVDWVETEAFF,TGCAGCGTTGACTGGGTTGAGACTGAAGCTTTCTTT
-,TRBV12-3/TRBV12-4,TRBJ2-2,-,CASTMGGELFF,TGTGCCAGCACTATGGGAGGGGAGCTGTTTTTT
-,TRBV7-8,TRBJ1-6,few,CASSLEGKWFNSPLHF,TGTGCCAGCAGCTTAGAGGGCAAGTGGTTCAATTCACCCCTCCACTTT
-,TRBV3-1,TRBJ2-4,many,CASSYAYTGNIQYF,TGTGCCAGCAGCTACGCCTATACAGGGAACATTCAGTACTTC
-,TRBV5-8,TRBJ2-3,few,CASSLAGRADTQYF,TGTGCCAGCAGCTTGGCCGGGCGGGCAGATACGCAGTATTTT
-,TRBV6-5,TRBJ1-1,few,CASSNSWGTEAFF,TGTGCCAGCAGCAACTCCTGGGGGACTGAAGCTTTCTTT
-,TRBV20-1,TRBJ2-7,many,CSAPTRPGRGYEQYF,TGCAGTGCGCCGACGAGACCCGGAAGGGGTTACGAGCAGTACTTC
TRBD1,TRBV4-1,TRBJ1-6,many,CASSQGQGAKPGPLHF,TGCGCCAGCAGCCAAGGACAGGGGGCTAAGCCTGGGCCCCTCCACTTT
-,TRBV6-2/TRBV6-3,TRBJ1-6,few,CASSYGLPRIYNSPLHF,TGTGCCAGCAGTTACGGACTTCCCAGGATTTATAATTCACCCCTCCACTTT
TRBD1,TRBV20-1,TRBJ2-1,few,CSAEGQGRGSYNEQFF,TGCAGTGCTGAGGGACAGGGAAGGGGATCCTACAATGAGCAGTTCTTC
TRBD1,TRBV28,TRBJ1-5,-,CASSFDRASNQPQHF,TGTGCCAGCAGTTTCGACAGGGCTTCCAATCAGCCCCAGCATTTT
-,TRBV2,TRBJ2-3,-,CASSATSLGATDTQYF,TGTGCCAGCAGTGCCACCTCTTTGGGGGCCACAGATACGCAGTATTTT
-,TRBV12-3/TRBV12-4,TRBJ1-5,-,CASSLEQISNQPQHF,TGTGCCAGCAGTTTAGAGCAGATTAGCAATCAGCCCCAGCATTTT
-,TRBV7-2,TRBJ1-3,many,CASSSQGGVIGGNTIYF,TGTGCCAGCAGCTCCCAGGGCGGTGTAATCGGTGGAAACACCATATATTTT
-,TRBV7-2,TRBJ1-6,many,CASSPQEALYNSPLHF,TGTGCCAGCAGCCCCCAAGAGGCCCTCTATAATTCACCCCTCCACTTT
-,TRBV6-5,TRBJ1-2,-,CASRTGLRGYTF,TGTGCCAGCAGGACCGGACTCAGGGGCTACACCTTC
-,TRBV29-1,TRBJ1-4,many,CSVALDEKLFF,TGCAGCGTTGCGCTGGATGAAAAACTGTTTTTT
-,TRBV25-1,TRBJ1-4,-,CASSPYRATNEKLFF,TGTGCCAGCAGTCCATACAGGGCAACTAATGAAAAACTGTTTTTT
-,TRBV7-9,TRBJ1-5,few,CASSPNHNQPQHF,TGTGCCAGCAGCCCAAACCATAATCAGCCCCAGCATTTT
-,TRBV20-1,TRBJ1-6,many,CSASRGGIHNSPLHF,TGCAGTGCTAGCCGCGGGGGAATTCATAATTCACCCCTCCACTTT
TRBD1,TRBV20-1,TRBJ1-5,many,CSATGTENQPQHF,TGCAGTGCTACCGGGACAGAAAATCAGCCCCAGCATTTT
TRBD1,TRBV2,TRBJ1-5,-,CASSGGGDQSPQHF,TGTGCCAGCAGTGGAGGGGGCGATCAGTCGCCCCAGCATTTT
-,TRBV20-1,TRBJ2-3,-,CSAPGAGTQYF,TGCAGCGCCCCGGGGGCCGGCACGCAGTATTTT
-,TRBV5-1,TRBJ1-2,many,CASSLDRLEGYTF,TGCGCCAGCAGCTTGGACAGGCTGGAGGGCTACACCTTC
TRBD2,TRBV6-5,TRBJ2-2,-,CASNPSGGTRTGELFF,TGTGCCAGCAACCCTAGCGGGGGGACGAGGACCGGGGAGCTGTTTTTT
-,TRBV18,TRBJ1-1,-,CASSPLVNTEAFF,TGTGCCAGCTCACCGTTGGTGAACACTGAAGCTTTCTTT
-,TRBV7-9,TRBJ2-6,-,CASSLGLGAGANVLTF,TGTGCCAGCAGCTTAGGGTTGGGGGCAGGGGCCAACGTCCTGACTTTC
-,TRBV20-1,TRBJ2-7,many,CSAPSSGVSDEQYF,TGCAGTGCCCCTTCGTCGGGGGTAAGCGACGAGCAGTACTTC
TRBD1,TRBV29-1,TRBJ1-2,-,CSVRSDRAYGYTF,TGCAGCGTTCGATCGGACAGGGCATATGGCTACACCTTC
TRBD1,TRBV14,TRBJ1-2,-,CASSQDRPRTGRYGYTF,TGTGCCAGCAGCCAAGATAGGCCCAGGACAGGGCGCTATGGCTACACCTTC
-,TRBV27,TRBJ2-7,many,CASSLTDSQRGQYF,TGTGCCAGCAGTTTAACTGATAGCCAAAGGGGGCAGTACTTC
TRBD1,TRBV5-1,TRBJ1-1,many,CASSFHRGDTEAFF,TGCGCCAGCAGCTTTCACAGGGGGGACACTGAAGCTTTCTTT
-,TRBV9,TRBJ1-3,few,CASSPRAGLFSGNTIYF,TGTGCCAGCAGCCCCCGGGCCGGACTTTTCTCTGGAAACACCATATATTTT
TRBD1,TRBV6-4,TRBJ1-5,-,CASSDSDWDRLNQPQHF,TGTGCCAGCAGTGACTCTGATTGGGACAGACTCAATCAGCCCCAGCATTTT
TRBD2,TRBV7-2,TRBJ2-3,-,CASGGRASDTQYF,TGTGCCAGCGGCGGGAGAGCGTCGGATACGCAGTATTTT
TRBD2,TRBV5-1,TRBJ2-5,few,CASSSGGKQETQYF,TGCGCCAGCAGCTCCGGGGGGAAGCAAGAGACCCAGTACTTC
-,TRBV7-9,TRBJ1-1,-,CASSLTELNTEAFF,TGTGCCAGCAGCTTAACAGAGCTGAACACTGAAGCTTTCTTT
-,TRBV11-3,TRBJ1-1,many,CASSAGGDKKEAFF,TGTGCCAGCAGCGCGGGGGGGGACAAGAAGGAAGCTTTCTTT
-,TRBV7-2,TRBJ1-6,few,CASSGEGGSYNSPLHF,TGTGCCAGCAGCGGGGAGGGGGGCTCCTATAATTCACCCCTCCACTTT
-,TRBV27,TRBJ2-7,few,CASSLYRAYEQYF,TGTGCCAGCAGTTTATACCGTGCCTACGAGCAGTACTTC
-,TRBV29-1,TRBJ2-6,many,CSVESGSGANVLTF,TGCAGCGTTGAATCAGGGTCTGGGGCCAACGTCCTGACTTTC
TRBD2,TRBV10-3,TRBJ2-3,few,CAISTSGGHTDTQYF,TGTGCCATCAGTACGAGCGGGGGACACACAGATACGCAGTATTTT
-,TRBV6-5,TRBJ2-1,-,CASSPLLVSEQFF,TGTGCCAGCAGCCCTTTGCTCGTCAGTGAGCAGTTCTTC
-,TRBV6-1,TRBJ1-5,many,CASSEVQGSNQPQHF,TGTGCCAGCAGTGAAGTCCAAGGCTCTAATCAGCCCCAGCATTTT
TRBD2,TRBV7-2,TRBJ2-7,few,CASSLLAGFRYEQYF,TGTGCCAGCAGCCTACTAGCGGGCTTTCGCTACGAGCAGTACTTC